The 13 T cell receptor beta chains reported below all come from one sample, sequenced in a study of cytomegalovirus exposure and HLA in healthy donors. Assay used: immunoSEQ multiplex PCR; TCRdb lists only in-frame clones, some missing. The sample includes some 130,000 clones, 89% of them seen just once. Specimen: PBMCs. These receptors originate from a woman aged 18 to 35 in good health and CMV-seronegative.

This chain connects TRBV18 to TRBJ1-1, with D hard to call. The CDR3 is 18 residues long. Germline V gene data show CDR1 as KGHSH and CDR2 as LQKENI. V was cut by 3 bases and J by 1 base, with 21 bases left in between. In DNA, the CDR3 is TGTGCCAGCTCACCGTTAGAGGTTGGAGGCCCAGGGAACACTGAAGCTTTCTTT. Protein product: CASSPLEVGGPGNTEAFF. Together with reference TRBV18 and TRBJ1-1, the CDR3 gives the full variable domain: NAGVMQNPRHLVRRRGQEARLRCSPMKGHSHVYWYRQLPEEGLKFMVYLQKENIIDESGMPKERFSAEFPKEGPSILRIQQVVRGDSAAYFCASSPLEVGGPGNTEAFFGQGTRLTVV.

This chain links TRBV9 with TRBJ1-1, with D hard to call. This CDR3 is built from 17 residues. Trimming shortened V by 4 bases and J by 3 bases, and 22 bases separated the two germline ends. CDR1 SGDLS and CDR2 YYNGEE come from the germline V gene. The CDR3 is CASSPSPPGSAYTEAFF. The CDR3 bases are TGTGCCAGCAGCCCCAGCCCCCCGGGATCAGCGTACACTGAAGCTTTCTTT.

The chain links TRBV6-5 to TRBJ1-1; weak D call: TRBD1 (6 bases). The V end lost 6 bases, the J end lost 6 bases, and 20 bases lay between the germline ends. Germline V lookup: CDR1 MNHEY, CDR2 SVGAGI. This CDR3 is built from 15 residues. CDR3: CASRPVATGKAEAFF. In DNA form, the CDR3 reads TGTGCCAGCAGACCCGTCGCCACAGGGAAGGCTGAAGCTTTCTTT.

V usage is TRBV11-2 and J usage is TRBJ2-1, with D hard to call. The CDR3 is made up of 14 amino acids. Germline values: CDR1 SGHAT, CDR2 FQNNGV. Trimming took 5 bases from V and 5 from J, leaving 13 bases between them. The chain's CDR3 is CASSLHPIDNEQFF. DNA for the CDR3: TGTGCCAGCAGCCTCCATCCTATTGACAATGAGCAGTTCTTC.

The rearrangement uses TRBV5-1 and TRBJ1-4; 8 positions match TRBD1. CDR3 size: 15 residues. Germline CDR1 reads SGHRS; CDR2 reads YFSETQ. V trimming: 4 bases; J trimming: 7 bases; junction bases outside the gene matches: 9. CDR3 sequence reads: CASSPGTGGGEKLFF. The CDR3 DNA follows: TGCGCCAGCAGCCCCGGGACAGGCGGGGGTGAAAAACTGTTTTTT.

Only a few counts were recorded for this clone. The V gene is TRBV7-6, the J gene TRBJ2-5, with D possibly being TRBD2 (6 bases). The CDR3 covers 13 residues. The V gene's germline CDR1 is SGHVS and CDR2 FNYEAQ. With 5 bases removed from V and 5 bases from J, the gap between germline ends came to 12 bases. The CDR3 sequence is CASSDPSAETQYF. The CDR3, as DNA: TGTGCCAGCAGCGATCCTAGCGCGGAGACCCAGTACTTC.

DNA for the CDR3: TGTGCCAGCAGAGACAGTAGCACAGATACGCAGTATTTT. This sequence encodes CASRDSSTDTQYF. The chain is built from TRBV2 and TRBJ2-3, with a tentative D call TRBD1 (5 bases). In germline, CDR1 is SNHLY, CDR2 FYNNEI. The CDR3 is 13 amino acids. V gave up 6 bases and J gave up 0 bases, with 7 bases separating them.

This chain joins TRBV6-1 and TRBJ1-1; D not certain. The CDR3 covers 15 residues. V was trimmed by 2 bases and J by 3 bases, leaving 13 bases between them. Germline-derived CDR1 and CDR2 are MNHNS and SASEGT. The CDR3 sequence: CASSELFVSYTEAFF. The CDR3 coding sequence is TGTGCCAGCAGTGAACTCTTCGTTAGTTACACTGAAGCTTTCTTT.

The chain recombines TRBV5-1 with TRBJ2-3; no clear D gene. V was clipped by 9 bases and J by 1 base, with 12 bases between them. This CDR3 is 13 amino acids long. The germline CDR1 and CDR2 sequences are SGHRS and YFSETQ. The CDR3 reads CATSLAGTDTQYF. In nucleotides, the CDR3 is TGCGCCACCTCACTGGCGGGCACAGATACGCAGTATTTT.

The V call is TRBV19, the J call TRBJ1-2; 7 nucleotides line up with TRBD1. The CDR3 spans 14 residues. V dropped 6 bases and J dropped 0; count of bases not matched to a gene: 4. Per germline, CDR1 LNHDA and CDR2 SQIVND (reference sequence). The CDR3 reads CASSGTVTNYGYTF. The CDR3 nucleotides are TGTGCCAGTAGCGGGACAGTCACTAACTATGGCTACACCTTC.

This chain links TRBV7-9 with TRBJ2-1, with D possibly matching TRBD1 (7 bases). CDR3 length: 14 residues. Germline loops: CDR1 SEHNR, CDR2 FQNEAQ (reference sequence). V was shortened by 4 bases and J by 6 bases, with 13 bases between the two germline ends. CDR3 region: CASSSRGVFNEQFF. The CDR3 coding sequence is TGTGCCAGCAGCTCCAGGGGGGTATTCAATGAGCAGTTCTTC.

The J gene is TRBJ2-5, the V gene TRBV14; tentatively, D is TRBD1 (6 bases). V lost 0 bases to trimming and J lost 5 bases, with 19 bases between them. Per the germline V gene, CDR1 is SGHDN and CDR2 is FVKESK. The length of the CDR3 is 17 residues. The CDR3 DNA sequence: TGTGCCAGCAGCCAAGATAAGGACAGAGGGTGGTGGGAGACCCAGTACTTC. It encodes CASSQDKDRGWWETQYF.

The chain is built from TRBV18 and TRBJ1-1, with 12 bases matching TRBD1. With 6 bases clipped from V and 4 bases from J, the junction kept 6 bases outside the gene matches. This CDR3 contains 15 residues. Germline values: CDR1 KGHSH, CDR2 LQKENI. The CDR3 loop reads CASSPPGQGATEAFF. CDR3 in DNA: TGTGCCAGCTCCCCTCCGGGACAGGGGGCCACTGAAGCTTTCTTT.